What follows is one TCR beta chain and its context. Germline CDR1 reads SNHLY; CDR2 reads FYNNEI. The CDR3 length is 13 residues. V dropped 6 bases and J dropped 7 bases, with 10 bases sitting between them. This record belongs to a study of T cell responses to AZD1222 COVID-19 vaccine. Some clones are missing from TCRdb's copy, which holds only in-frame ones; the method was immunoSEQ multiplex PCR. The sample yields 150,000 to 170,000 clones, roughly nine tenths seen once. This chain uses TRBV2 with TRBJ1-6, with D possibly being TRBD1 (6 bases). The receptor was isolated from an adult in good health. The specimen was peripheral blood, collected on day 0 of MenACWY control vaccination. CDR3 sequence: CASRGTRNSPLHF. CDR3 DNA sequence: TGTGCCAGCAGGGGGACAAGGAATTCACCCCTCCACTTT.